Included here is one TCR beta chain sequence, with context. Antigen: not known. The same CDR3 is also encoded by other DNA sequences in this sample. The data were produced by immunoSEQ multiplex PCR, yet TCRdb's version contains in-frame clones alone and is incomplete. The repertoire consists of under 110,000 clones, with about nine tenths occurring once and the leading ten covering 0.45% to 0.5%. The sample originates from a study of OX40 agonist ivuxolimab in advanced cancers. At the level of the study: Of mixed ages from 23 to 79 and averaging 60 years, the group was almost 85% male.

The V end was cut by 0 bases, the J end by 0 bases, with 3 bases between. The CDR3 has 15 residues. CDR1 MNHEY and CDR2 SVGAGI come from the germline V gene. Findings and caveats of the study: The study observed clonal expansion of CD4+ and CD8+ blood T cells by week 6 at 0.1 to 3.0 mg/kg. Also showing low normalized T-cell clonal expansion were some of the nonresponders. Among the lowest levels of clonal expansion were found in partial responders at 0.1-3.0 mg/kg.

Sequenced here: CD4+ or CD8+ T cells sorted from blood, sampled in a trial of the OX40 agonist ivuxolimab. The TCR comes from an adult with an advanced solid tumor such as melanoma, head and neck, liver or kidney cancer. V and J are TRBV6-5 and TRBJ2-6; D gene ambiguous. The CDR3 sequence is CASSYSGSGANVLTF. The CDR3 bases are TGTGCCAGCAGTTACTCGGGCTCTGGGGCCAACGTCCTGACTTTC.